A single T cell receptor beta chain is shown here with its context. Antigen specificity is unknown. The table came from immunoSEQ multiplex PCR; TCRdb's copy has only in-frame clones and leaves some out. Seen here are approximately 25,000 clones, 72% observed once, and the top ten hold over 9.5%. The data are from a study of vaccination effects on CD4 cells after COVID-19. Findings and limits, study-wide: Nearly all vaccine-induced clones in healthy recipients recognized only SARS-CoV-2. Recruitment yielded few convalescent patients, and the study had no early post-infection timepoints.

Sequencing in the ViraFEST assay came after antigen-specific CD4+ T cells had been expanded with viral peptide pools, which were used to stimulate PBMC. CD4+ T cells were isolated after 10 days of culture. According to the study, vaccine recipients showed no prior SARS-CoV-2 infection and negative nucleocapsid antibodies. The source was CD4+ T cells from PBMCs cultured with SARS-CoV-2 spike peptides, collected before COVID-19 vaccination. This TCR derives from a human donor who received a COVID-19 vaccine.

The CDR3 sequence: CASSLVGTGVGEAFF. CDR3 nucleotides: TGTGCCAGCAGCTTAGTGGGTACAGGGGTGGGTGAAGCTTTCTTT. J is TRBJ1-1 and V is TRBV7-2, with 7 bases matching TRBD1. The germline V gene encodes CDR1 SGHTA and CDR2 FQGNSA. The CDR3 consists of 15 residues. J lost 7 bases, V lost 1 base, and 9 bases had no gene match.